This TCR beta chain was sequenced during a study of human T cells and chemical hapten exposure. At the level of the study: It was small differences in pooled library volume that mainly caused per-sample TCR yields to vary.

Overall study results and limits: TCRs at high frequency, those above 1 in 1000, did not change with DPC sensitization.

For the library, individual cDNA molecules each received unique molecular identifiers. Authors' methods: Samples had a median of 95,638 TCRs, ranging roughly 23,224 to 690,600. Via MiXCR, TCRdb re-called the RACE reads, giving one row per CDR3 protein. TCRdb, not the authors, supplied the V and J calls. The profile covers around 130,000 distinct CDR3 sequences, with approximately 10% appearing a single time and about 2% taken by the ten largest. The V end was cut by 0 bases, the J end by 8 bases, with 22 bases between. Germline-derived CDR1 and CDR2 are DFQATT and SNEGSKA (reference sequence). The CDR3 is 16 residues long. In its sample, this clonotype was seen a few times. Its antigen remains unidentified. Time point given: healthy volunteer bleed at 2 weeks. Extraction yielded total RNA from whole blood (unfractionated).

This sequence originates from a male donor in good health. Some clones in this sample may be carry-over from other donors' samples. The chain is built from TRBV20-1 and TRBJ2-5; D call uncertain. The sample comprised whole blood. CDR3 in DNA: TGCAGTGCTAGAGAGGGGTATCTGGCGGACGATCGAACCCAGTACTTC. This encodes CSAREGYLADDRTQYF.